This T cell receptor (beta chain) was identified in a study of T cell responses to AZD1222 COVID-19 vaccine. Study as a whole: Pooled together were second doses at about 4 or about 12 weeks.

Note on this clone: The antigen is undetermined.

The germline gives CDR1 LGHDT, CDR2 YNNKEL (reference sequence). V dropped 3 bases and J dropped 5; count of bases not matched to a gene: 12. The length of the CDR3 is 16 residues. Profiled with immunoSEQ multiplex PCR; TCRdb holds only in-frame clones, not every one. The table lists approximately 65,000 clones, around four fifths of them singletons, with roughly 12% in the top ten. Study conclusions and caveats: Along spike, vaccine-associated CD4 TCRs were found throughout, with dominance at 160-218 and 743-854. Sampling that yielded the repertoires occurred only after the peak T cell response. When two AZD1222 doses had been given, Spike-specific TCR breadth and depth rose.

The chain links TRBV3-1 (or the pseudogene TRBV3-2) to TRBJ2-7; 8 bases agree with TRBD2. The clonotype was recovered from an adult in good health. The sequencing here drew on peripheral blood, taken on day 0 of AZD1222 vaccination. In nucleotides, the CDR3 is TGTGCCAGCAGCCATCCCATGGGGCGGGGGGTCCACGAGCAGTACTTC. It is translated as CASSHPMGRGVHEQYF.